The rows below give T cell receptor beta chains drawn from one sample of a study of T cell changes during pregnancy in multiple sclerosis. Only in-frame clones appear in the TCRdb table, and some are missing; sequencing was by immunoSEQ multiplex PCR. The sample consists of approximately 80,000 clones, 90% to 95% of them appearing once. The source was peripheral blood, collected in the second trimester of pregnancy. These receptors were obtained from a female donor in good health, enrolled as a control in a pregnancy study. Both conserved end residues are part of each CDR3. D genes are given only for firm matches. Part of the rows lack a size; the others show once, few, many or a class for expanded clones.

>TRBV7-9|NA|TRBJ1-4|NA
TGTGCCAGCAGCTTGGGTCCCACAGCAACTAATGAAAAACTGTTTTTT
CASSLGPTATNEKLFF
>TRBV4-3|NA|TRBJ2-5|TRBD2
TGCGCCAGCAGCCAAGGACTAGCGGGGGGTCCCCAAGAGACCCAGTACTTC
CASSQGLAGGPQETQYF
>TRBV5-5|NA|TRBJ1-1|NA
TGTGCCAGCAGCCCCAGGCAGGGGTCTGAAGCTTTCTTT
CASSPRQGSEAFF
>TRBV2|NA|TRBJ1-2|TRBD1
TGTGCCAGCAGTGTACAGGGGACTAACTATGGCTACACCTTC
CASSVQGTNYGYTF
>TRBV7-8|NA|TRBJ2-7|NA
TGTGCCAGCAGGACAGGAACGGCCGAGCAGTACTTC
CASRTGTAEQYF
>TRBV27|once|TRBJ2-2|NA
TGTGCCAGCAGGGGGGGGGCTGGCGGGGAGCTGTTTTTT
CASRGGAGGELFF
>TRBV7-2|NA|TRBJ2-1|NA
TGTGCCAGCAACGACGCGTCGGGACTTGTTAGGGATGAGCAGTTCTTC
CASNDASGLVRDEQFF
>TRBV7-3|once|TRBJ1-1|NA
TGTGCCAGCAGCTTAACCTCGAACACTGAAGCTTTCTTT
CASSLTSNTEAFF
>TRBV6-5|NA|TRBJ2-3|NA
TGTGCCAGCAGTTACATGCTAGCAGCTGATACGCAGTATTTT
CASSYMLAADTQYF
>TRBV7-6|once|TRBJ1-1|NA
TGTGCCAGCAGCTGGGGCACGGTCCTAGGGGACACTGAAGCTTTCTTT
CASSWGTVLGDTEAFF
>TRBV7-2|NA|TRBJ2-7|NA
TGTGCCAGCAGCTTAGTGCCCGGGGTCAACTACGAGCAGTACTTC
CASSLVPGVNYEQYF
>TRBV2|NA|TRBJ2-3|NA
TGTGCCAGCACTGCTGGGCGGGGCACAGATACGCAGTATTTT
CASTAGRGTDTQYF
>TRBV19|NA|TRBJ1-2|TRBD1
TGTGCCAGTAGTAGGGGACAGGGGGATGGCTACACCTTC
CASSRGQGDGYTF
>TRBV5-1|NA|TRBJ2-5|TRBD1
TGCGCCAGCAGCTTGGAGACAGGGCAAGAGACCCAGTACTTC
CASSLETGQETQYF
>TRBV4-1|NA|TRBJ1-4|TRBD1
TGCGCCAGCAGCTTCGGGACAGGGTACGAAAAACTGTTTTTT
CASSFGTGYEKLFF
>TRBV19|NA|TRBJ2-1|TRBD2
TGTGCCAGTAGTGTGACTAGCGGCAACAATGAGCAGTTCTTC
CASSVTSGNNEQFF
>TRBV27|NA|TRBJ2-7|TRBD1
TGTGCCAGCAGTTTAGGGGACAGCTCCTACGAGCAGTACTTC
CASSLGDSSYEQYF
>TRBV30|NA|TRBJ1-6|TRBD1
TGTGCCTGGAGTTTCCTGGGACAGGGAAATTCACCCCTCCACTTT
CAWSFLGQGNSPLHF
>TRBV7-2|NA|TRBJ1-2|TRBD1
TGTGCCAGCAGCTCGGCCGCCGGGACAGGGGGCTTCGTCTATGGCTACACCTTC
CASSSAAGTGGFVYGYTF
>TRBV27|NA|TRBJ2-1|TRBD2
TGTGCCAGCAGTTTAGGACTAGCTTCCTACAATGAGCAGTTCTTC
CASSLGLASYNEQFF
>TRBV15|NA|TRBJ2-1|NA
TGTGCCACCAGCAGAGAGAGGGGGTCTTTAAATTCAGGGGTCAATGAGCAGTTCTTC
CATSRERGSLNSGVNEQFF
>TRBV5-5|NA|TRBJ1-2|NA
TGTGCCAGCAGCTCAAGGGAGTCTAACTATGGCTACACCTTC
CASSSRESNYGYTF
>TRBV4-2|NA|TRBJ2-5|TRBD1
TGTGCCAGCAGCACCCGACAGGGCCGACAAGAGACCCAGTACTTC
CASSTRQGRQETQYF
>TRBV19|NA|TRBJ1-3|NA
TGTGCCAGTAGTATGGGCCGAAACTCTGGAAACACCATATATTTT
CASSMGRNSGNTIYF
>TRBV18|NA|TRBJ2-7|NA
TGTGCCAGCTCACCGTCAGTTTCCTACGAGCAGTACTTC
CASSPSVSYEQYF
>TRBV7-6|NA|TRBJ1-3|NA
TGTGCCAGCAGCGTCAGCTCTGGAAACACCATATATTTT
CASSVSSGNTIYF
>TRBV7-2|NA|TRBJ1-5|TRBD1
TGTGCCAGCAGCCCGGACAGGGGCGGCCTCATGACCCAGCATTTT
CASSPDRGGLMTQHF
>TRBV5-6|NA|TRBJ2-1|NA
TGTGCCAGCAGCTTGGCCAAAGAGGGGGTATACAATGAGCAGTTCTTC
CASSLAKEGVYNEQFF
>TRBV7-8|NA|TRBJ2-1|NA
TGTGCCAGCAGCTCAGGACAGCCTCTCTTTAGCTACAATGAGCAGTTCTTC
CASSSGQPLFSYNEQFF
>TRBV14|NA|TRBJ1-2|TRBD1
TGTGCCAGCAGCCAAGATCTTACAGGGGGCTATGGCTACACCTTC
CASSQDLTGGYGYTF
>TRBV25-1|NA|TRBJ1-5|TRBD1
TGTGCCAGCAGTAACTCTTTCGGGACAGGGGATCAGCCCCAGCATTTT
CASSNSFGTGDQPQHF
>TRBV19|NA|TRBJ1-5|NA
TGTGCCGGGCCAGAAGCCCCTCCTTCTAGCAATCAGCCCCAGCATTTT
CAGPEAPPSSNQPQHF
>TRBV5-4|few|TRBJ1-2|NA
TGTGCCAGCAGCTTGGTTGGCAGGGCAGGTGGCGGCTACACCTTC
CASSLVGRAGGGYTF
>TRBV12-5|NA|TRBJ2-4|TRBD1
TGTGCTAGTGGTTTAGACAGGGCGATCGGAAACATTCAGTACTTC
CASGLDRAIGNIQYF
>TRBV19|NA|TRBJ1-2|TRBD1
TGTGCCAGTAGTAGTTCAGGGACAGGGGGGCGTAACTATGGCTACACCTTC
CASSSSGTGGRNYGYTF
>TRBV5-4|NA|TRBJ1-2|NA
TGTGCCAGCAGCCACGGCGAGGGATCCTATGGCTACACCTTC
CASSHGEGSYGYTF
>TRBV7-9|NA|TRBJ1-2|NA
TGTGCCAGCAGCTTAGACGTAGACTATGGCTACACCTTC
CASSLDVDYGYTF
>TRBV4-1|NA|TRBJ2-3|NA
TGCGCCAGCAGCCAGGGTGTCACAGTCGACCCAGATACGCAGTATTTT
CASSQGVTVDPDTQYF
>TRBV2|few|TRBJ1-1|NA
TGTGCCAGCAGGGGGGGGCAGGAAGCTTTCTTT
CASRGGQEAFF
>TRBV9|NA|TRBJ1-2|TRBD1
TGTGCCAGCAGCGTAGCCCCACTCGGGACAGGGAAAACTTATGGCTACACCTTC
CASSVAPLGTGKTYGYTF
>TRBV19|NA|TRBJ1-1|NA
TGTGCCAGTAGCCCCCCGAGTCGGACTGAAGCTTTCTTT
CASSPPSRTEAFF
>TRBV6-5|NA|TRBJ2-5|NA
TGTGCCAGCAGTTCCCCTATAGCGGACCAAGAGACCCAGTACTTC
CASSSPIADQETQYF
>TRBV5-4|NA|TRBJ1-2|NA
TGTGCCAGCAGCCCAGACGGAGGAGTCCTCGGAACAGAATTC
CASSPDGGVLGTEF
>TRBV4-2|NA|TRBJ1-5|TRBD1
TGTGCCAGCAGCCAAGCTGTCCTTAAAACGACGACAGGGTTCAGTAGCAATCAGCCCCAGCATTTT
CASSQAVLKTTTGFSSNQPQHF
>TRBV5-1|NA|TRBJ2-5|TRBD2
TGCGCCAGCAGGCGGGAGCTCCAAGAGACCCAGTACTTC
CASRRELQETQYF
>TRBV5-5|NA|TRBJ1-1|NA
TGTGCCAGCAGCTTGGGTAGCACTGAAGCTTTCTTT
CASSLGSTEAFF
>TRBV9|NA|TRBJ2-7|TRBD1
TGTGCCAGCAGCGGCCTGGGACAGGGAAACGAGCAGTACTTC
CASSGLGQGNEQYF
>TRBV9|NA|TRBJ2-1|TRBD1
TGTGCCAGCAGCGTAGAGGGACAGGTAGCCCTATTCTTC
CASSVEGQVALFF
>TRBV6-5|NA|TRBJ1-5|NA
TGTGCCAGCAGTCAAGCCCAGCCCCAGCATTTT
CASSQAQPQHF
>TRBV6-5|NA|TRBJ2-2|TRBD1
TGTGCCAGCACTACAGACAGGGACACCGGGGAGCTGTTTTTT
CASTTDRDTGELFF
>TRBV6-1|NA|TRBJ2-7|NA
TGTGCCACCCGGACAGCTTCCTACGAGCAGTACTTC
CATRTASYEQYF
>TRBV11-3|once|TRBJ1-1|NA
TGTGCCAGCAGCCTAGGGGGGGGACGGAAGAACACTGAAGCTTTCTTT
CASSLGGGRKNTEAFF